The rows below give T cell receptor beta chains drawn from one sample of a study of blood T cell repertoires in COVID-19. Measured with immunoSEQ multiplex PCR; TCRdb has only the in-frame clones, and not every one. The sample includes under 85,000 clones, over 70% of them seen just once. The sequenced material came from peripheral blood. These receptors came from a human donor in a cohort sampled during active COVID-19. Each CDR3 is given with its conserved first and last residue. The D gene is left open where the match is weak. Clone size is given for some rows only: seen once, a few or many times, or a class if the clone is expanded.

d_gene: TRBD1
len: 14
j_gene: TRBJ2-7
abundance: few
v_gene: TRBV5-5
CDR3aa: CASSLDRVTDEQYF
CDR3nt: TGTGCCAGCAGCCTGGACAGGGTAACAGACGAGCAGTACTTC

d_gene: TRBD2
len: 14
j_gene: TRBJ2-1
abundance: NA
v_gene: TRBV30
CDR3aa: CASKETSGGNEQFF
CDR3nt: TGTGCCTCCAAGGAGACTAGCGGGGGGAATGAGCAGTTCTTC

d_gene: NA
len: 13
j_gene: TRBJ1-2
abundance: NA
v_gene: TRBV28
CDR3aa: CASLSRGNYGYTF
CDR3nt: TGTGCCAGCCTGAGTCGAGGTAACTATGGCTACACCTTC

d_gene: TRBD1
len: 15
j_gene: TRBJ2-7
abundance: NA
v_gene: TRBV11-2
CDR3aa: CASSSRQGERDEQYF
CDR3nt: TGTGCCAGCAGCTCTCGACAGGGGGAAAGGGACGAGCAGTACTTC

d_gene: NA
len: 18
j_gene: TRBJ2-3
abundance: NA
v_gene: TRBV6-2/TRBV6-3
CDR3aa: CASSYRPFALASTDTQYF
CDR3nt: TGTGCCAGCAGTTACCGGCCCTTCGCGCTAGCGAGCACAGATACGCAGTATTTT

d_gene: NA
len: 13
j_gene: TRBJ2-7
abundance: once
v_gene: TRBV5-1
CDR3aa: CASSFGQTYEQYF
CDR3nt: TGCGCCAGCAGCTTTGGACAGACCTACGAGCAGTACTTC

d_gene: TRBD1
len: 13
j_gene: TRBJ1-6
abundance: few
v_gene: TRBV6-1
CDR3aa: CASSDTGGSPLHF
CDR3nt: TGTGCCAGCAGTGATACAGGGGGATCACCCCTCCACTTT

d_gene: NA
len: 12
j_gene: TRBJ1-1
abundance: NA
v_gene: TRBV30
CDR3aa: CAWTVLNTEAFF
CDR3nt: TGTGCCTGGACAGTATTGAACACTGAAGCTTTCTTT

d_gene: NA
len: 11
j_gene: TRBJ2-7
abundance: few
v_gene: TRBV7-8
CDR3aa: CASSLSHEQYF
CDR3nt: TGTGCCAGCAGCTTATCTCACGAGCAGTACTTC

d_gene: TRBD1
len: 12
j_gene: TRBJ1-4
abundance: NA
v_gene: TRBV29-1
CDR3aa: CSVAQGAEKLFF
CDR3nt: TGCAGCGTTGCCCAGGGGGCTGAAAAACTGTTTTTT

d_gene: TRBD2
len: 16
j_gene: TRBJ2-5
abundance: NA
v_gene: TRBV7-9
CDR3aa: CASSPPGLAGGETQYF
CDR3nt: TGTGCCAGCAGCCCCCCGGGACTAGCGGGGGGAGAGACCCAGTACTTC

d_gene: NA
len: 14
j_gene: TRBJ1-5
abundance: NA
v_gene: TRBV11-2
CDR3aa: CASSFSGVDQPQHF
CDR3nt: TGTGCCAGCAGCTTTTCAGGGGTAGATCAGCCCCAGCATTTT

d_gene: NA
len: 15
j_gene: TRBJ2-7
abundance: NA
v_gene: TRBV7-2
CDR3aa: CASSTQGLSSYEQYF
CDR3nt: TGTGCCAGCAGCACTCAAGGACTCTCCTCCTACGAGCAGTACTTC

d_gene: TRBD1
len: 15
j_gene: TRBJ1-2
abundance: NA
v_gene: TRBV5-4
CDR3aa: CASSLPTGAHYGYTF
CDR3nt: TGTGCCAGCAGCCTACCGACAGGGGCCCACTATGGCTACACCTTC

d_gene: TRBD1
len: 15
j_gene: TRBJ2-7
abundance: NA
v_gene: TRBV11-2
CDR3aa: CASSLRTGQSYEQYF
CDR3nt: TGTGCCAGCAGCTTACGGACAGGGCAAAGCTACGAGCAGTACTTC

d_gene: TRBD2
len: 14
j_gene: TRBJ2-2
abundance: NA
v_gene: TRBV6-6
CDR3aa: CASRLPGLAGELFF
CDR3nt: TGTGCCAGCAGGCTGCCGGGACTAGCTGGGGAGCTGTTTTTT

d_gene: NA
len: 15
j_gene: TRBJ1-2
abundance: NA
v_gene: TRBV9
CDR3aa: CASSVAGNDNYGYTF
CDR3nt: TGTGCCAGCAGCGTAGCCGGGAACGATAACTATGGCTACACCTTC

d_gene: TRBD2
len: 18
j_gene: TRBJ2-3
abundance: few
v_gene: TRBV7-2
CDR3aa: CASRHPVKRRGGTDTQYF
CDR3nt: TGTGCCAGCAGGCATCCCGTCAAAAGGCGGGGGGGAACAGATACGCAGTATTTT

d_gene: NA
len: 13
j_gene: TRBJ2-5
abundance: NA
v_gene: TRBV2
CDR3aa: CAYEGDGFETQYF
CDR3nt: TGCGCGTACGAGGGCGACGGTTTCGAGACCCAGTACTTC

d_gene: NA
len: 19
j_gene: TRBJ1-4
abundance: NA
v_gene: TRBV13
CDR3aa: CASSQVVLALQVLREKLFF
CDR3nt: TGTGCCAGCAGCCAGGTGGTATTGGCCCTTCAGGTCCTTAGGGAAAAACTGTTTTTT